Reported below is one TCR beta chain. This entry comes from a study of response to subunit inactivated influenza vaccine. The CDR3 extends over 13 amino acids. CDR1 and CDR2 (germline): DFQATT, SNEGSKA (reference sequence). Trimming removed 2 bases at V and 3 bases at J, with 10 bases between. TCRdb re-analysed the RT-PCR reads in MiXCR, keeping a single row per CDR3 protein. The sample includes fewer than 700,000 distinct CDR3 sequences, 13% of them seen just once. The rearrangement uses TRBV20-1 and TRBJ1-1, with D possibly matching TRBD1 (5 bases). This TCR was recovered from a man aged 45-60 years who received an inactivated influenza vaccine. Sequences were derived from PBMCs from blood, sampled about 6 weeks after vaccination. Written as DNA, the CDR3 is TGCAGTGCTAGACCGCGGGGGGACACTGAAGCTTTCTTT. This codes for CSARPRGDTEAFF.